This TCR beta chain was profiled in a study of T cells in Graves' hyperthyroidism and ophthalmopathy. Across the study: Peripheral blood was secured at the point of initial diagnosis, before any treatment.

V lost 3 bases, J lost 7 bases, and 15 bases lay in between. CDR3 length equals 15 residues. In germline, CDR1 is LNHNV, CDR2 YYDKDF (reference sequence). This clonotype turned up a few times. The investigators amplified TCR beta CDR3 regions from RNA transcripts. An initial round of RT-PCR targeting the TCR CDR3 relied on the HTBI primer set. TCRdb re-derived calls from the multiplex PCR reads in MiXCR, one entry per CDR3 protein. The table shows about 560,000 distinct CDR3 sequences, with 14% occurring only once. Calling Graves' hyperthyroidism stable meant ophthalmopathy did not progress within 18 months.

This receptor was identified in a woman aged 40 to 50 with Graves' hyperthyroidism. The chain uses TRBV15 and TRBJ2-2, with TRBD2 as a possible D gene (5 bases). Source material: blood. CDR3 protein: CATSRDDSANGELFF. The CDR3 nucleotides are TGTGCCACCAGCAGGGATGATAGCGCTAACGGGGAGCTGTTTTTT.